This T cell receptor (beta chain) was profiled in a study of T-cell reconstitution after alpha-beta-depleted transplantation in children. General study points: About two months after transplant, alpha-beta T cells reportedly came from several hundred expanded graft clones.

Preparing the TCRbeta library involved the use of unique molecular identifiers. MiXCR, run by TCRdb on the PCR reads, gives a single entry per CDR3 protein. The profile shows hundreds of thousands of distinct CDR3 sequences, 15% to 20% of them singletons. This clonotype has a handful of counts. Its antigen is undetermined. The sequence was collected from a boy under two years old who had a stem cell transplant for Wiskott-Aldrich syndrome, so the T cells may come from the graft donor. Sequenced material: PBMCs, mostly from graft donor cells, taken 360 days after TCRalphabeta/CD19-depleted stem cell transplant.

The DNA of the CDR3 is TGTGCTCTCATAGCGGGAGCGAGGTACAATGAGCAGTTCTTC. This sequence encodes CALIAGARYNEQFF. This chain joins TRBV2 and TRBJ2-1; 9 bases map to TRBD2. The germline V gene encodes CDR1 SNHLY and CDR2 FYNNEI. The CDR3 has 14 amino acids.